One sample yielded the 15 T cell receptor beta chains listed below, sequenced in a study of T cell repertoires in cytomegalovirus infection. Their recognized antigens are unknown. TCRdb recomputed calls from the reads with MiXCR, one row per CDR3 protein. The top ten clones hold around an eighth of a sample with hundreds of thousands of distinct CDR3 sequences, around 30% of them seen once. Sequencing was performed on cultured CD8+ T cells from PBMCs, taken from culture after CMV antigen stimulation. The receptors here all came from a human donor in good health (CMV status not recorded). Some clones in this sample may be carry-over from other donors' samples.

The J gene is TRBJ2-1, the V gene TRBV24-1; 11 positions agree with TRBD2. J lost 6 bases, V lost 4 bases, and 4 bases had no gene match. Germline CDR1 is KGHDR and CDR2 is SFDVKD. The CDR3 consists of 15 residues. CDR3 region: CATSDRLAGLNEQFF. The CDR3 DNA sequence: TGTGCCACCAGTGACCGACTAGCGGGACTCAATGAGCAGTTCTTC.

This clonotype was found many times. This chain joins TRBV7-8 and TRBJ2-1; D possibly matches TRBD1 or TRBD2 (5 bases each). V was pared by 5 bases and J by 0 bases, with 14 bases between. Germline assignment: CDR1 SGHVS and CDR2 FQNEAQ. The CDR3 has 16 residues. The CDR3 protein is CASSPRGGSSYNEQFF. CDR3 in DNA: TGTGCCAGCAGCCCCCGGGGCGGAAGCTCCTACAATGAGCAGTTCTTC.

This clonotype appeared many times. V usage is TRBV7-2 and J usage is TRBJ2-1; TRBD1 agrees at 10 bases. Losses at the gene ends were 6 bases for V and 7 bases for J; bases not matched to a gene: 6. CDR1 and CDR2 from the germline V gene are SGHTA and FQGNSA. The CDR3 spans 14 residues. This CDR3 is CASRDRGLVNEQFF. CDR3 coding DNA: TGTGCCAGCAGGGACAGGGGGTTGGTGAATGAGCAGTTCTTC.

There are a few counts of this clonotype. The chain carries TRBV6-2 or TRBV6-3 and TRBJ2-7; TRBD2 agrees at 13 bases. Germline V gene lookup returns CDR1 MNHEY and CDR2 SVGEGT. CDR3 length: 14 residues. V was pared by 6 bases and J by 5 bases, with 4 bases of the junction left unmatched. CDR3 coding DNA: TGTGCCAGCAGCTACGGGACTAGCGGGGACGAGCAGTACGTC. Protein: CASSYGTSGDEQYV.

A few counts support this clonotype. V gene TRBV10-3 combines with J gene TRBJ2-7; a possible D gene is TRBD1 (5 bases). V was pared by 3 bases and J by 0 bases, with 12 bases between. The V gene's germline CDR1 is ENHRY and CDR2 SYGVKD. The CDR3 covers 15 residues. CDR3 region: CAISDMTESSYEQYF. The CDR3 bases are TGTGCCATCAGTGACATGACAGAGAGCTCCTACGAGCAGTACTTC.

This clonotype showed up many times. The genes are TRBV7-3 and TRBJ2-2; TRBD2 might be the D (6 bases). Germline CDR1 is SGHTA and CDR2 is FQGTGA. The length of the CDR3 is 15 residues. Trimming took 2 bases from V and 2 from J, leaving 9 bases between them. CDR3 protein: CASSLGGSNTGELFF. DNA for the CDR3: TGTGCCAGCAGCTTAGGAGGGTCCAACACCGGGGAGCTGTTTTTT.

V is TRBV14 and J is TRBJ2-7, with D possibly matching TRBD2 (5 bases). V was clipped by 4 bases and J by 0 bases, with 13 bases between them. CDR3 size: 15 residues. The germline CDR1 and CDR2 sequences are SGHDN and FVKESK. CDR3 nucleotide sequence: TGTGCCAGCAGCCCCCCCCTGGAGGACTCCTACGAGCAGTACTTC. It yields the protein CASSPPLEDSYEQYF.

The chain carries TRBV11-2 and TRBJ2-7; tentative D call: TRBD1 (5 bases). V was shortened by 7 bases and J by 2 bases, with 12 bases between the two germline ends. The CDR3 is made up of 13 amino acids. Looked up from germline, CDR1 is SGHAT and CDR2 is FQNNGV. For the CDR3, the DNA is TGTGCCAGCAAACCTCAGGGAACCTACGAGCAGTACTTC. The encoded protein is CASKPQGTYEQYF. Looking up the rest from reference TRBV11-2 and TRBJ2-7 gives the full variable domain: EAGVAQSPRYKIIEKRQSVAFWCNPISGHATLYWYQQILGQGPKLLIQFQNNGVVDDSQLPKDRFSAERLKGVDSTLKIQPAKLEDSAVYLCASKPQGTYEQYFGPGTRLTVT.

CDR3: CATSDPGGSEQFF. CDR3 coding DNA: TGTGCCACCAGTGACCCCGGGGGGAGTGAGCAGTTCTTC. The chain joins TRBV24-1 to TRBJ2-1, with 7 bases aligning to TRBD2. Trimming removed 4 bases from V and 9 bases from J; junction bases left unmatched: 5. This CDR3 has 13 amino acids. CDR1 KGHDR and CDR2 SFDVKD come from the germline V gene.

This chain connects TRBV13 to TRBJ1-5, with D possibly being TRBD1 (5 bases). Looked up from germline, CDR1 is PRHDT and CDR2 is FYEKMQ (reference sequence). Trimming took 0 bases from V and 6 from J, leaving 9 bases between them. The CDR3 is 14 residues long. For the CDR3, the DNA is TGTGCCAGCAGCTTAGGGGGGGGAGCTCAGCCCCAGCATTTT. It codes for CASSLGGGAQPQHF.

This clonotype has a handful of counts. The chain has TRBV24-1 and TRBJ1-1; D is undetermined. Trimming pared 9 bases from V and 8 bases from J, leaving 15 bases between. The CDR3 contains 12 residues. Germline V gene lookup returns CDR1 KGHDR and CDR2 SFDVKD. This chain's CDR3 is CATSGAGGEAFF. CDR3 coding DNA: TGTGCCACCTCAGGCGCCGGAGGGGAAGCTTTCTTT.

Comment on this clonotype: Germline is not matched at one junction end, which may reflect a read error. The CDR3 sequence is CVTSRGQATGELFF. The CDR3 DNA reads as TGTGTCACCAGCAGAGGACAGGCCACCGGGGAGCTGTTTTTT. The chain joins TRBV15 to TRBJ2-2; TRBD1 matches at 7 bases. The CDR3 is 14 residues long. Germline V gene data show CDR1 as LNHNV and CDR2 as YYDKDF (reference sequence).

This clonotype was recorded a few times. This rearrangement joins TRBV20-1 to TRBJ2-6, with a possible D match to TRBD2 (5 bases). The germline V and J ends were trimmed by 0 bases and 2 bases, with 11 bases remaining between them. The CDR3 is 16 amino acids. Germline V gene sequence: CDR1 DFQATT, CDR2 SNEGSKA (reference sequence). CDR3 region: CSARDYRDAGANVLTF. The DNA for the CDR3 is TGCAGTGCTAGAGATTACCGGGATGCTGGGGCCAACGTCCTGACTTTC.

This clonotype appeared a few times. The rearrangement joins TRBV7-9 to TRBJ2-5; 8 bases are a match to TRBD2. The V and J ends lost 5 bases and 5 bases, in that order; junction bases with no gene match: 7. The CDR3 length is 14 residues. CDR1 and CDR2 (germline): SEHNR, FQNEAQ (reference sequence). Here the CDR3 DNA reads TGTGCCAGCAGCGCCGGGGGGGTCCACGAGACCCAGTACTTC. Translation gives CASSAGGVHETQYF.

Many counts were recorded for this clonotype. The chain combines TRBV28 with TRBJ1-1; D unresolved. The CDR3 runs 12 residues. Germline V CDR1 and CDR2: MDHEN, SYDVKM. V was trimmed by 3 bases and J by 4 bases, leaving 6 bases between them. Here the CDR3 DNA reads TGTGCCAGCAGTTTGTGGCGCACTGAAGCTTTCTTT. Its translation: CASSLWRTEAFF.